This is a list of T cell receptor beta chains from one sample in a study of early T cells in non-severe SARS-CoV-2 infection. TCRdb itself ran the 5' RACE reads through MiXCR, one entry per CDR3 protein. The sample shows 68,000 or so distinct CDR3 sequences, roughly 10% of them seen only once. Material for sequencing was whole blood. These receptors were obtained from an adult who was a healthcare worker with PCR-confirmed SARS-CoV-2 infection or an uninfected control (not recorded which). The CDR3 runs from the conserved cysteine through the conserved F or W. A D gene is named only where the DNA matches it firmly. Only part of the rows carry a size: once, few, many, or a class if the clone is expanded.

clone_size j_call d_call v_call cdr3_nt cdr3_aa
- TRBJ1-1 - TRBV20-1 TGCAGTGCTAGATACAGGGAAACTACTGAAGCTTTCTTT CSARYRETTEAFF
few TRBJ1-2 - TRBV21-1 TGTGCCAGCAGCAAAGGCCGGGACAGACCCTATGGCTACACCTTC CASSKGRDRPYGYTF
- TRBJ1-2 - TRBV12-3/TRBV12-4 TGTGCCAGCAGTTTAAGCAGCTATGGCTACACCTTC CASSLSSYGYTF
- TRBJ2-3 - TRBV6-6 TGTGCCAGCAGTTCCCTACCCGATACGCAGTATTTT CASSSLPDTQYF
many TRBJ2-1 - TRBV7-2 TGTGCCAGCAGCCAAGAATACCAACGTCTGGGCCATGAGCAGTTCTTC CASSQEYQRLGHEQFF
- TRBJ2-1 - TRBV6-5 TGTGCCAGCAGTTACGGAGATATGGCCTACAATGAGCAGTTCTTC CASSYGDMAYNEQFF
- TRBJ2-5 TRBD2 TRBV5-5 TGTGCCAGCAGCTCTTTGAGCGGGAGGGGAAAAGAGACCCAGTACTTC CASSSLSGRGKETQYF
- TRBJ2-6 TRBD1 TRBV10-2 TGCGCCAGCAGCGTAGGGGGCGGGTCTGGGGCCAACGTCCTGACTTTC CASSVGGGSGANVLTF
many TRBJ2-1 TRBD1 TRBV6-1 TGTGCCAGCAGTGAGAGGGACAGGGGAACCGGGCGGGTCTACAATGAGCAGTTCTTC CASSERDRGTGRVYNEQFF
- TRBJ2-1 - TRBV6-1 TGTGCCAGCAATGACTGGAGCTCCTACAATGAGCAGTTCTTC CASNDWSSYNEQFF
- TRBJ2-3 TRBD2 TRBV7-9 TGTGCCAGCAGCTTATCTAGCGGGAAAGATACGCAGTATTTT CASSLSSGKDTQYF
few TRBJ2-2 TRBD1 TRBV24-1 TGTGCCACCAGTGGAAGGACAGGGGACACCGGGGAGCTGTTTTTT CATSGRTGDTGELFF
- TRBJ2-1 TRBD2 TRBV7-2 TGTGCCAGCGGGACTAGCAGACACAATGAGCAGTTCTTC CASGTSRHNEQFF
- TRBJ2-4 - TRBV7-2 TGTGCCAGCAGCCCACCGCGCGGCATTCAGTACTTC CASSPPRGIQYF
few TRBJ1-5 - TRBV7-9 TGTGCCAGCAGCTTAGGTGGGGCTCAGCCCCAGCATTTT CASSLGGAQPQHF
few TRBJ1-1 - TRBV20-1 TGCAGTGCTAGAGACCACCCCTCTGAAGCTTTCTTT CSARDHPSEAFF
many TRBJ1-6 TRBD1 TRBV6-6 TGTGCCAGCAGTTACTCGACAGGGCCCTCGGCCAATTCACCCCTCCACTTT CASSYSTGPSANSPLHF
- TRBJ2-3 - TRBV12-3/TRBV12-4 TGTGCCAGCAGTTCATCAGGGGCAGATACGCAGTATTTT CASSSSGADTQYF
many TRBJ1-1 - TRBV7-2 TGTGCCAGCAGCTTAGAATTTATGGGTGAAGCTTTCTTT CASSLEFMGEAFF
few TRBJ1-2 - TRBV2 TGTGCCAGCAGTCCCGAAGATTATGGCTACACCTTC CASSPEDYGYTF
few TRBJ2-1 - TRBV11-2 TGTGCCAGCAGCTTAGGACTAGGGGCCTACAATGAGCAGTTCTTC CASSLGLGAYNEQFF
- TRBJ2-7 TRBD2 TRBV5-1 TGCGCCAGCAGCTTGGTGACGGGCTTTGGCGGGAGTCGCTACGAGCAGTACTTC CASSLVTGFGGSRYEQYF
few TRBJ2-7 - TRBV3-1 TGTGCCAGCAGCCAAGACCTGGGGACCTACGAGCAGTACTTC CASSQDLGTYEQYF
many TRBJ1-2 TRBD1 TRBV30 TGTGCCTGGAGAGGGACAGGGAAGGAGAACTATGGCTACACCTTC CAWRGTGKENYGYTF
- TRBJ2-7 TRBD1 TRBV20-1 TGCAGTGCTGACCGGGACAGGAGCTCCTACGAGCAGTACTTC CSADRDRSSYEQYF
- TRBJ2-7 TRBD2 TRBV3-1 TGTGCCAGCAGCCTTATAGCGGGAGGAGTATACGAGCAGTACTTC CASSLIAGGVYEQYF
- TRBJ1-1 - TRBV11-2 TGTGCCAGCAGCTTCGTAAACACTGAAGCTTTCTTT CASSFVNTEAFF
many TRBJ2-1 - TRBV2 TGTGCCAGCAGTGACAGGGTCGAGGATGAGCAGTTCTTC CASSDRVEDEQFF
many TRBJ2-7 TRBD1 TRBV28 TGTGCCAGCAGTCCACAGGGGCCGGACGAGCAGTACTTC CASSPQGPDEQYF
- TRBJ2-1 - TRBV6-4 TGTGCCAGATTAGGGAATGAGCAGTTCTTC CARLGNEQFF
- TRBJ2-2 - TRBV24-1 TGTGCCACCCAGAAGGAGGCCACCGGGGAGCTGTTTTTT CATQKEATGELFF
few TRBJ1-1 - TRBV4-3 TGCGCCAGCAGCCAGGAGACTTACACAATGAACACTGAAGCTTTCTTT CASSQETYTMNTEAFF